The T cell receptor (beta chain) under discussion was sequenced for a study of metastatic and nonmetastatic thyroid tumors. Study at large: Repertoires were compared across blood and tumor or nodule tissue from malignant and benign thyroid patients.

The authors' processing: Clinicopathological groups of papillary thyroid cancer showed CDR3 differences that were used to build a distant-metastasis classifier. Using MiXCR, TCRdb reanalyzed the PCR reads. Here the V and J calls rest on TCRdb's processing, not on the authors' analysis. The repertoire includes under 75,000 clones, 18% of them detected once, and around 13% sits in the top ten. Per germline, CDR1 MNHNS and CDR2 SASEGT. The germline V and J ends were trimmed by 2 bases and 7 bases, with 11 bases remaining between them. This CDR3 spans 13 amino acids. This clone was picked up many times. Before thyroid surgery, none of the patients had received any treatment.

This TCR came from a female donor with papillary thyroid cancer or a benign thyroid nodule (not recorded which). Some clones in this sample may be carry-over from other donors' samples. Sequencing was carried out using blood. The genes are TRBV6-1 and TRBJ1-2, with D unclear. The CDR3 protein is CASSESRPGGYTF. The CDR3 DNA reads TGTGCCAGCAGTGAATCTCGGCCGGGTGGCTACACCTTC.